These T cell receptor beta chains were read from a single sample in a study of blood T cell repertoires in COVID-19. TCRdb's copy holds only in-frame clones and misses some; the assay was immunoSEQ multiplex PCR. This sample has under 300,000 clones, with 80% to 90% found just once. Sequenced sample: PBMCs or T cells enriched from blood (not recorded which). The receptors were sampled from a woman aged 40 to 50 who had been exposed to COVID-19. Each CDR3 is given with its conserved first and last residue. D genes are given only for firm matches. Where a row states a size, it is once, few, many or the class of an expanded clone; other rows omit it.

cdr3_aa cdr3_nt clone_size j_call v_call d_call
CASSTRSKGDEQYF TGTGCCAGTAGTACCCGCAGTAAAGGGGACGAGCAGTACTTC few TRBJ2-7 TRBV19 .
CASSQEVGPTTIRHYGYTF TGTGCCAGCAGCCAAGAGGTCGGCCCGACTACCATAAGACACTATGGCTACACCTTC . TRBJ1-2 TRBV3-1/TRBV3-2 .
CASRLLSTKSDSPLHF TGTGCCAGCAGGCTCCTAAGCACGAAGTCGGATTCACCCCTCCACTTT . TRBJ1-6 TRBV27 .
CASRRQEDYGYTF TGTGCCAGCAGAAGACAGGAAGACTATGGCTACACCTTC . TRBJ1-2 TRBV6-5 .
CASSQDTSGAGELFF TGCGCCAGCAGCCAAGATACTAGCGGGGCCGGGGAGCTGTTTTTT few TRBJ2-2 TRBV4-3 TRBD2
CASSQQGSAEAFF TGTGCCAGCAGCCAGCAGGGATCGGCTGAAGCTTTCTTT . TRBJ1-1 TRBV11-1 .
CASSQTTSNTEAFF TGCGCCAGCAGCCAAACTACTAGTAACACTGAAGCTTTCTTT . TRBJ1-1 TRBV4-1 .
CASSLSGAQPQHF TGTGCCAGCAGTTTATCTGGGGCACAGCCCCAGCATTTT . TRBJ1-5 TRBV28 .
CASSFNRGRDYGYTF TGTGCCAGCAGCTTTAACAGGGGGCGTGACTATGGCTACACCTTC once TRBJ1-2 TRBV6-5 TRBD1
CASSPLGTRVNNEQFF TGCGCCAGCAGCCCGCTCGGGACTAGAGTAAACAATGAGCAGTTCTTC . TRBJ2-1 TRBV4-1 TRBD2
CASTEVAGSVETQYF TGTGCCAGCACTGAGGTGGCGGGGTCTGTTGAGACCCAGTACTTC . TRBJ2-5 TRBV2 .
CASSLGLNTGELFF TGTGCCAGCTCCCTGGGCCTAAACACCGGGGAGCTGTTTTTT . TRBJ2-2 TRBV27 .
CASSYGRDRENNQPQHF TGTGCCAGCAGTTACGGTCGAGACAGGGAAAACAATCAGCCCCAGCATTTT . TRBJ1-5 TRBV6-2/TRBV6-3 TRBD1
CASSQGVFNEQFF TGTGCCAGCAGCCAAGGCGTATTCAATGAGCAGTTCTTC . TRBJ2-1 TRBV4-2 .
CASSERDRVWAGELFF TGTGCCAGCAGTGAAAGGGACAGGGTCTGGGCCGGGGAGCTGTTTTTT . TRBJ2-2 TRBV27 TRBD1
CASSLNPGPNTGELFF TGTGCCAGCAGCTTAAATCCAGGGCCGAACACCGGGGAGCTGTTTTTT . TRBJ2-2 TRBV7-3 .
CASSPPRLAGHTGELFF TGTGCCAGCAGCCCCCCCCGACTAGCGGGCCACACCGGGGAGCTGTTTTTT . TRBJ2-2 TRBV7-9 TRBD2
CASSYPLLAGQGYGYTF TGTGCCAGCAGTTACCCTCTGTTGGCGGGACAGGGCTATGGCTACACCTTC . TRBJ1-2 TRBV6-2/TRBV6-3 TRBD1
CASSSGVGGELFF TGTGCCAGCAGTTCAGGCGTGGGCGGGGAGCTGTTTTTT once TRBJ2-2 TRBV28 .
CASSFAGTSGVEQFF TGTGCCAGCAGTTTTGCCGGGACTAGCGGGGTTGAGCAGTTCTTC . TRBJ2-1 TRBV27 TRBD2
CASSPRGGGKNIQYF TGTGCCAGCAGCCCCCGCGGGGGAGGCAAAAACATTCAGTACTTC . TRBJ2-4 TRBV5-4 TRBD2
CASSTAIITGNTEAFF TGTGCCAGCAGCACCGCAATAATAACAGGGAACACTGAAGCTTTCTTT . TRBJ1-1 TRBV7-2 .
CASSHMGVLVVAGGTSNEQFF TGCGCCAGCAGCCACATGGGAGTCCTCGTAGTAGCGGGGGGGACATCTAATGAGCAGTTCTTC . TRBJ2-1 TRBV5-1 TRBD2
CASSSGHNVQETQYF TGTGCCAGCAGCTCGGGACACAACGTCCAAGAGACCCAGTACTTC few TRBJ2-5 TRBV7-9 .
CASSRLGGRRTGYGDTGELFF TGTGCCAGCAGTCGCCTTGGTGGGAGAAGGACAGGGTACGGGGACACCGGGGAGCTGTTTTTT . TRBJ2-2 TRBV6-6 TRBD1
CATSRRTGANVLTF TGTGCCACCAGCAGACGTACTGGGGCCAACGTCCTGACTTTC . TRBJ2-6 TRBV15 .
CALNRGAYNEQFF TGTGCACTAAACAGGGGAGCCTACAATGAGCAGTTCTTC . TRBJ2-1 TRBV30 TRBD1
CASSLQGEAFF TGTGCCAGCAGCCTCCAGGGTGAAGCTTTCTTT once TRBJ1-1 TRBV11-2 .
CASSLRTGENTEAFF TGTGCCAGCAGCTTACGGACAGGGGAAAACACTGAAGCTTTCTTT once TRBJ1-1 TRBV7-3 TRBD1
CASSYGHDNNIQYF TGTGCCAGCAGTTACGGGCACGACAACAACATTCAGTACTTC . TRBJ2-4 TRBV6-5 .
CASSEEGVRGEKLFF TGTGCCAGCAGTGAAGAGGGGGTCCGGGGCGAAAAACTGTTTTTT . TRBJ1-4 TRBV25-1 .
CASSDRQNQPQHF TGTGCCAGTAGCGACAGGCAAAATCAGCCCCAGCATTTT . TRBJ1-5 TRBV19 .
CASSVGRVDTGELFF TGTGCCAGCAGCGTAGGCAGGGTTGACACCGGGGAGCTGTTTTTT . TRBJ2-2 TRBV9 .
CASSLLGSSTYEQYF TGCGCCAGCAGCTTGCTGGGGAGCTCGACCTACGAGCAGTACTTC . TRBJ2-7 TRBV5-1 .
CASSSGLAGGTDTQYF TGTGCCAGCAGCTCTGGACTAGCGGGGGGGACAGATACGCAGTATTTT . TRBJ2-3 TRBV11-3 TRBD2
CASSIGRGGVNTEAFF TGTGCCAGTAGTATAGGGAGAGGGGGAGTGAACACTGAAGCTTTCTTT . TRBJ1-1 TRBV19 .
CASSDPLLAGVTGELFF TGTGCCAGCAGCGACCCGCTATTAGCGGGAGTTACCGGGGAGCTGTTTTTT . TRBJ2-2 TRBV9 TRBD2
CASKLPGVNYGYTF TGTGCCAGCAAACTGCCAGGGGTTAACTATGGCTACACCTTC few TRBJ1-2 TRBV2 .
CAREKTRGVDEAFF TGTGCCCGGGAAAAGACCAGGGGAGTGGATGAAGCTTTCTTT once TRBJ1-1 TRBV30 .
CASSPGGGDTQYF TGTGCCAGCAGCCCAGGGGGTGGGGATACGCAGTATTTT . TRBJ2-3 TRBV5-1 TRBD1
CAWNEGANGEAFF TGTGCCTGGAATGAGGGGGCAAACGGTGAAGCTTTCTTT . TRBJ1-1 TRBV30 TRBD1
CASSRDISTDTQYF TGTGCCAGCAGCCGGGACATCAGCACAGATACGCAGTATTTT . TRBJ2-3 TRBV27 .
CASRSGVLADYNEQFF TGTGCCAGCAGATCCGGGGTACTAGCGGATTACAATGAGCAGTTCTTC once TRBJ2-1 TRBV5-4 TRBD2